This T cell receptor (beta chain) originates from a study of shared clonotypes between healthy human individuals. Study conclusions and caveats: Sampling covered nothing but blood. Tissue TCR repertoires likely differ from those found in blood.

TCRdb's table, derived via immunoSEQ multiplex PCR, lists solely in-frame clones and lacks some. This table holds 2,500,000 or so clones, 85% to 95% found once. This clone is a singleton in its sample. Its target is not known. CDR1 SGHAT and CDR2 FQNNGV come from the germline V gene. Trimming cost V 1 base and J 1 base; bases outside gene matches: 10. This CDR3 is built from 18 residues. The sample comprised naive CD4+ T cells from PBMCs. The subset here: CD45RA+ positively selected. The V gene is TRBV11-2, the J gene TRBJ2-3; 8 bases are a match to TRBD2. The sequence was obtained from a man younger than 30 in good health. Some clones in this sample may be carry-over from other donors' samples. This CDR3 is CASSLGLSGIIRTDTQYF. CDR3 sequence (DNA): TGTGCCAGCAGCTTAGGCCTTAGCGGGATCATTCGCACAGATACGCAGTATTTT.